Listed below are T cell receptor beta chains from one sample, sequenced in a study of cytomegalovirus exposure and HLA in healthy donors. The assay was immunoSEQ multiplex PCR, and TCRdb's table has in-frame clones only and misses some. Altogether about 170,000 clones are present, roughly four fifths being singletons, with the ten largest covering approximately 2.1%. Sequences were obtained from PBMCs. The receptors originated from a woman under 30 in good health and CMV-seronegative. Each CDR3 is given with its conserved first and last residue. The D gene is left open where the match is weak. Clone sizes are given selectively: once, few, many, or a class where the clone is expanded.

DNA: TGTGCCAGCGGTATAGACACGGCTGAAGCTTTCTTT
CDR3: CASGIDTAEAFF
D: -
size: -
V: TRBV7-9
J: TRBJ1-1

DNA: TGTGCCGGCGACAGGGGAGGCACCATATATTTT
CDR3: CAGDRGGTIYF
D: TRBD1
size: -
V: TRBV7-9
J: TRBJ1-3

DNA: TGTGCCAGCAGTCCCGGATCCTGGGAGCGGGAAAGAAAAGATACGCAGTATTTT
CDR3: CASSPGSWERERKDTQYF
D: TRBD2
size: once
V: TRBV28
J: TRBJ2-3

DNA: TGCGCCAGCAGCCTAACAGGGTTCACTGAAGCTTTCTTT
CDR3: CASSLTGFTEAFF
D: -
size: -
V: TRBV5-1
J: TRBJ1-1

DNA: TGTGCCTGGAGTGTACTGAGCGCCTACGAGCAGTACTTC
CDR3: CAWSVLSAYEQYF
D: -
size: -
V: TRBV30
J: TRBJ2-7

DNA: TGCGCCAGCAGCTTTTCAGGGGGAACATGGTACGAGCAGTACTTC
CDR3: CASSFSGGTWYEQYF
D: TRBD1
size: few
V: TRBV5-1
J: TRBJ2-7

DNA: TGTGCCAGCAGTTTCGCGAGGGCAGGGGGACGTCCCCTCCACTTT
CDR3: CASSFARAGGRPLHF
D: TRBD1
size: -
V: TRBV27
J: TRBJ1-6

DNA: TGTGCCAGCAGCACTGGGACAGGCCGCTATGGCTACACCTTC
CDR3: CASSTGTGRYGYTF
D: TRBD1
size: -
V: TRBV11-2
J: TRBJ1-2

DNA: TGCGCCAGCAGCTTACCCGGGTCTCCGTACAATGAGCAGTTCTTC
CDR3: CASSLPGSPYNEQFF
D: -
size: -
V: TRBV5-1
J: TRBJ2-1

DNA: TGCAGTGCTTCGACAGTCCATGAAGCTTTCTTT
CDR3: CSASTVHEAFF
D: -
size: -
V: TRBV20-1
J: TRBJ1-1

DNA: TGTGCCAGCAGTTACGAGGGCTATTCACCCCTCCACTTT
CDR3: CASSYEGYSPLHF
D: -
size: -
V: TRBV6-5
J: TRBJ1-6

DNA: TGTGCCAGCAGTTTAGCCGGGAGCGCCTATGGCTACACCTTC
CDR3: CASSLAGSAYGYTF
D: -
size: -
V: TRBV28
J: TRBJ1-2

DNA: TGCGCCAGCAGCTTGTCAGGGGCCGGCACAGATACGCAGTATTTT
CDR3: CASSLSGAGTDTQYF
D: -
size: -
V: TRBV5-1
J: TRBJ2-3

DNA: TGTGCCAGCAGTGCGGGTTCCGAGGGATGGACTGAAGCTTTCTTT
CDR3: CASSAGSEGWTEAFF
D: -
size: -
V: TRBV2
J: TRBJ1-1

DNA: TGTGCCAGCAGCACAGCTTACTACAATGAGCAGTTCTTC
CDR3: CASSTAYYNEQFF
D: -
size: -
V: TRBV11-3
J: TRBJ2-1

DNA: TGTGCCAGCAGTTTCCAAAGACAGGGCAATCAGCCCCAGCATTTT
CDR3: CASSFQRQGNQPQHF
D: -
size: -
V: TRBV27
J: TRBJ1-5

DNA: TGTGCCAGCAGTTTGGACAGGGGAAAGACCCAGTACTTC
CDR3: CASSLDRGKTQYF
D: TRBD1
size: once
V: TRBV27
J: TRBJ2-5

DNA: TGCGCCAGCAGCAACCCGGGGGGGGCCTCCTACGAGCAGTACTTC
CDR3: CASSNPGGASYEQYF
D: TRBD2
size: -
V: TRBV10-2
J: TRBJ2-7

DNA: TGTGCCAGCAGCTTATACACTAGCGGGGGACCCAATGAGCAGTTCTTC
CDR3: CASSLYTSGGPNEQFF
D: TRBD2
size: -
V: TRBV11-2
J: TRBJ2-1

DNA: TGTGCCAGCAGGGAGGACGGAGGAAGGGATACGCAGTATTTT
CDR3: CASREDGGRDTQYF
D: -
size: -
V: TRBV2
J: TRBJ2-3

DNA: TGTGCCAGCAGCAAGGACAGGGGATTTCTACGCGAGCAGTACTTC
CDR3: CASSKDRGFLREQYF
D: TRBD1
size: -
V: TRBV6-6
J: TRBJ2-7

DNA: TGTGCCAGCAGCTTAGGTGGGGGGGCTAGCAATCAGCCCCAGCATTTT
CDR3: CASSLGGGASNQPQHF
D: -
size: once
V: TRBV7-9
J: TRBJ1-5

DNA: TGTGCCATTGACTCCGACAGGGGGCTTCAAGAGACCCAGTACTTC
CDR3: CAIDSDRGLQETQYF
D: TRBD1
size: once
V: TRBV15
J: TRBJ2-5

DNA: TGTGCCATCAGTGGTAACAGGGGTTACGAGCAGTACTTC
CDR3: CAISGNRGYEQYF
D: TRBD1
size: -
V: TRBV10-3
J: TRBJ2-7

DNA: TGTGCCAGCAGACGCGGACAGGGGCAAAACACTGAAGCTTTCTTT
CDR3: CASRRGQGQNTEAFF
D: TRBD1
size: -
V: TRBV27
J: TRBJ1-1

DNA: TGTGCCACCAGCAGACTGGCGGGGGGGCCGTACGAGCAGTACTTC
CDR3: CATSRLAGGPYEQYF
D: TRBD2
size: few
V: TRBV15
J: TRBJ2-7

DNA: TGCGCCAGCAGAAACTATGGACAGGGCACCACCGGGGAGCTGTTTTTT
CDR3: CASRNYGQGTTGELFF
D: TRBD1
size: -
V: TRBV5-1
J: TRBJ2-2

DNA: TGTGCCAGCAGGGAAACAGGGGATACTGAAGCTTTCTTT
CDR3: CASRETGDTEAFF
D: TRBD1
size: -
V: TRBV5-6
J: TRBJ1-1

DNA: TGTGCCAGCCGAGGGCAGCCAAACACTGAAGCTTTCTTT
CDR3: CASRGQPNTEAFF
D: -
size: few
V: TRBV2
J: TRBJ1-1

DNA: TGTGCCAGTAGTATCGTGCAGGCTCTCAATCAGCCCCAGCATTTT
CDR3: CASSIVQALNQPQHF
D: -
size: -
V: TRBV19
J: TRBJ1-5

DNA: TGTGCCAGCAGTTCCCTCAGGGGGCGAGGTACTGAAGCTTTCTTT
CDR3: CASSSLRGRGTEAFF
D: TRBD1
size: -
V: TRBV28
J: TRBJ1-1

DNA: TGTGCCAGCAGCGAGAGGGCTCGGGAGACCCAGTACTTC
CDR3: CASSERARETQYF
D: -
size: -
V: TRBV9
J: TRBJ2-5

DNA: TGTGCCAGCAGTGACACAGACCCGGCCCACAATGAGCAGTTCTTC
CDR3: CASSDTDPAHNEQFF
D: -
size: -
V: TRBV25-1
J: TRBJ2-1

DNA: TGTGCCAGCAGCTTAGCGGGGACAGGGGGCGAGCAGTACTTC
CDR3: CASSLAGTGGEQYF
D: TRBD1
size: -
V: TRBV11-2
J: TRBJ2-7

DNA: TGTGCCAGCAGCTTGGGGGCCGCCGGGGGGGAGACCCAGTACTTC
CDR3: CASSLGAAGGETQYF
D: -
size: -
V: TRBV7-9
J: TRBJ2-5

DNA: TGTGCCAGCAGTTTCGGGAATAGCAATCAGCCCCAGCATTTT
CDR3: CASSFGNSNQPQHF
D: -
size: few
V: TRBV28
J: TRBJ1-5

DNA: TGTGCCAGCAGACGGACAGGGGTAAAGACCCAGTACTTC
CDR3: CASRRTGVKTQYF
D: TRBD1
size: -
V: TRBV14
J: TRBJ2-5

DNA: TGCGCCAGCAGCGGTGGACTACTCCAAGAGACCCAGTACTTC
CDR3: CASSGGLLQETQYF
D: -
size: -
V: TRBV5-1
J: TRBJ2-5

DNA: TGTGCCAGTAGTCGTTTGACAGGAATTCAGCCCCAGCATTTT
CDR3: CASSRLTGIQPQHF
D: -
size: -
V: TRBV19
J: TRBJ1-5

DNA: TGCGCCAGCAAGATTCGGCAGGGGCCCTACTACGAGCAGTACTTC
CDR3: CASKIRQGPYYEQYF
D: -
size: -
V: TRBV5-1
J: TRBJ2-7

DNA: TGTGCCAGCAGCAAAGCCCGGGGAGTTACGCAGTATTTT
CDR3: CASSKARGVTQYF
D: -
size: -
V: TRBV21-1
J: TRBJ2-3